These 22 T cell receptor beta chains share one sample of origin, sequenced in a study of shared clonotypes between healthy human individuals. As defined, naive CD8 cells were CD45RO-negative and positively selected for CCR7, with terminally differentiated effector memory CD45RA+ cells excluded. Clones were read by immunoSEQ multiplex PCR, and TCRdb kept only the in-frame ones, dropping some. Of approximately 810,000 clones listed, about 91% were seen once; the top ten hold around 24%. The sample comprised naive CD8+ T cells sorted from blood. All receptors derive from a man aged 30-40 years in good health.

The chain uses TRBV5-1 and TRBJ1-2, with D perhaps matching TRBD1 (6 bases). CDR1 is SGHRS, CDR2 YFSETQ, per germline. With 3 bases removed from V and 6 bases from J, the gap between germline ends came to 15 bases. This CDR3 is 14 amino acids long. The chain's CDR3 is CASSSLYRVDGYTF. The CDR3 bases are TGCGCCAGCAGCTCCCTTTACAGGGTAGATGGCTACACCTTC.

This CDR3 reads CASSQAGGTSYNEQFF. The CDR3 coding sequence is TGCGCCAGCAGCCAAGCGGGCGGGACGTCCTACAATGAGCAGTTCTTC. V is TRBV4-1 and J is TRBJ2-1; TRBD2 is a possible D gene (6 bases). Germline loops: CDR1 MGHRA, CDR2 YSYEKL. Trimming took 1 base from V and 1 from J, leaving 11 bases between them. This CDR3 comprises 16 residues.

This clone was recorded only once. This rearrangement joins TRBV29-1 to TRBJ1-1; 7 bases match TRBD1. Germline V gives CDR1 SQVTM, CDR2 ANQGSEA. The ends lost 6 bases at V and 8 bases at J; junction bases unmatched: 15. The CDR3 covers 14 residues. CDR3 loop: CSVGQPGVWPEAFF. DNA of the CDR3: TGCAGCGTGGGACAGCCTGGCGTCTGGCCCGAAGCTTTCTTT.

The chain combines TRBV5-1 with TRBJ2-7, with 11 positions matching TRBD1. Germline-derived CDR1 and CDR2 are SGHRS and YFSETQ. CDR3 length: 14 residues. Trimming at V came to 4 bases and at J to 3 bases, leaving 3 bases not matched to a gene. As DNA, the CDR3 is TGCGCCAGCAGCCAGGGACAGGGGGACTACGAGCAGTACTTC. Translating gives CASSQGQGDYEQYF.

This clone was seen a single time. This chain connects TRBV5-6 to TRBJ1-2; D might be TRBD1 (6 bases). Germline V lookup: CDR1 SGHDT, CDR2 YYEEEE. Trimming removed 2 bases from V and 0 bases from J, with 11 bases in between. The CDR3 covers 15 residues. In DNA, the CDR3 is TGTGCCAGCAGCTTCGGACAGCCCGCTAACTATGGCTACACCTTC. Encoded protein: CASSFGQPANYGYTF.

The chain couples TRBV2 to TRBJ2-2; D may correspond to TRBD1 or TRBD2 (5 bases each). CDR3 length: 16 residues. Germline CDR1 reads SNHLY; CDR2 reads FYNNEI. Trimming shortened V by 5 bases and J by 5 bases, and 18 bases separated the two germline ends. Here the CDR3 reads CASSKRGVVETGELFF. The CDR3 DNA reads as TGTGCCAGCAGTAAAAGAGGGGTGGTGGAGACCGGGGAGCTGTTTTTT.

The V call is TRBV10-1, the J call TRBJ2-1; D uncertain. Trimming removed 3 bases at V and 7 bases at J, with 7 bases between. The CDR3 extends over 12 amino acids. Per germline, CDR1 WNHNN and CDR2 SYGVQD (reference sequence). The chain's CDR3 is CASSEGGNEQFF. The CDR3 DNA is TGCGCCAGCAGTGAAGGTGGGAATGAGCAGTTCTTC.

This clone appeared a single time. The V and J genes are TRBV18 and TRBJ2-7, with 9 bases fitting TRBD1. Trimming cost V 3 bases and J 1 base; bases outside gene matches: 7. The CDR3 runs 16 residues. CDR1 and CDR2 (germline): KGHSH, LQKENI. The CDR3, as DNA: TGTGCCAGCTCACCTACAGGGGGCATCGGTTCCTACGAGCAGTACTTC. Protein sequence: CASSPTGGIGSYEQYF.

With regard to this clone: Distinct nucleotide sequences in the sample also encode this CDR3. This CDR3 is CASSSTSGSYEQYF. CDR3 DNA sequence: TGTGCCAGCAGTTCGACTAGCGGTTCCTACGAGCAGTACTTC. The chain has TRBV6-5 and TRBJ2-7; 9 bases are a match to TRBD2. V lost 4 bases to trimming and J lost 1 base; unmatched junction nucleotides: 2. CDR1 and CDR2 (germline): MNHEY, SVGAGI. The length of the CDR3 is 14 residues.

V usage is TRBV4-2 and J usage is TRBJ1-1; the D is unclear. Germline V gene sequence: CDR1 LGHNA, CDR2 YNFKEQ. This CDR3 has 13 amino acids. V dropped 5 bases and J dropped 1 base, with 8 bases sitting between them. The CDR3 loop is CASSTTGNTEAFF. The DNA for the CDR3 is TGTGCCAGCAGCACCACGGGGAACACTGAAGCTTTCTTT.

This clone was counted a single time. The chain has TRBV7-9 and TRBJ1-1; 8 nucleotides align to TRBD1. CDR1 and CDR2 (germline): SEHNR, FQNEAQ (reference sequence). The CDR3 contains 18 residues. V lost 6 bases, J lost 1 base, and 16 bases stayed unmatched. The CDR3 region is CASSSATTGERGNTEAFF. CDR3 nucleotide sequence: TGTGCCAGCAGTTCGGCGACGACAGGGGAAAGGGGGAACACTGAAGCTTTCTTT.

The chain has TRBV19 and TRBJ2-7; possibly TRBD1 for D (6 bases). The CDR3 has 15 amino acids. Looked up from germline, CDR1 is LNHDA and CDR2 is SQIVND (reference sequence). Trimming cost V 1 base and J 2 bases, with 12 bases left between them. CDR3 DNA: TGTGCCAGTAGTATAGGTGGGGACACAACCTACGAGCAGTACTTC. It translates to CASSIGGDTTYEQYF.

The V and J genes are TRBV7-9 and TRBJ2-7, with D perhaps matching TRBD2 (5 bases). Germline assignment: CDR1 SEHNR and CDR2 FQNEAQ (reference sequence). The V end lost 5 bases, the J end lost 0 bases, and 14 bases lay between the germline ends. CDR3 size: 15 residues. The chain's CDR3 is CASSASFSFSYEQYF. The CDR3 DNA is TGTGCCAGCAGCGCTAGCTTTTCCTTCTCCTACGAGCAGTACTTC.

Points on this clone: The sample holds other DNA sequences that translate to the same CDR3. The V and J genes are TRBV28 and TRBJ2-7, with 14 bases identical to TRBD2. CDR3 length: 17 residues. Germline CDR1 and CDR2: MDHEN and SYDVKM. The V segment lost 5 bases and the J segment 0 bases; nucleotides outside the gene matches: 6. The CDR3 DNA reads TGTGCCAGCAGTCCCGGACTAGCGGGAGGTTTCTCCTACGAGCAGTACTTC. Translating it yields CASSPGLAGGFSYEQYF. Full variable domain (outside the CDR3, taken from reference TRBV28 and TRBJ2-7): DVKVTQSSRYLVKRTGEKVFLECVQDMDHENMFWYRQDPGLGLRLIYFSYDVKMKEKGDIPEGYSVSREKKERFSLILESASTNQTSMYLCASSPGLAGGFSYEQYFGPGTRLTVT.

The genes are TRBV28 and TRBJ2-7, with 10 bases that match TRBD2. The length of the CDR3 is 14 residues. Germline V gene data show CDR1 as MDHEN and CDR2 as SYDVKM. The ends lost 5 bases at V and 7 bases at J; junction bases unmatched: 8. In nucleotides, the CDR3 is TGTGCCAGCAGTCTCGGGACTAGCGTTGAAGAGCAGTACTTC. Translating it yields CASSLGTSVEEQYF.

The CDR3 coding sequence is TGCGCCAGCAGCCAGACCTCCTACAATGAGCAGTTCTTC. It encodes CASSQTSYNEQFF. J is TRBJ2-1 and V is TRBV4-1; D is ambiguous. The CDR3 totals 13 residues. Germline V gene lookup returns CDR1 MGHRA and CDR2 YSYEKL. Trimming shortened V by 3 bases and J by 0 bases, and 3 bases separated the two germline ends.

Only one count was recorded for this clone. V is TRBV7-6 and J is TRBJ2-7; D may correspond to TRBD1 or TRBD2 (5 bases each). The CDR3 has 16 amino acids. Germline values: CDR1 SGHVS, CDR2 FNYEAQ. The V and J ends lost 4 bases and 2 bases respectively, with 18 bases between them. The CDR3 coding sequence is TGTGCCAGCAGCTCGGGACGGGTGTTGCAGCCCTACGAGCAGTACTTC. This encodes CASSSGRVLQPYEQYF.

The chain joins TRBV18 to TRBJ2-5; D is perhaps TRBD1 (5 bases). This CDR3 contains 14 residues. The V end lost 2 bases, the J end lost 5 bases, and 12 bases lay between the germline ends. Looked up from germline, CDR1 is KGHSH and CDR2 is LQKENI. Here the CDR3 reads CASSPSGFVETQYF. The CDR3 DNA reads TGTGCCAGCTCACCATCAGGGTTCGTTGAGACCCAGTACTTC.

This chain links TRBV10-3 with TRBJ2-7, with TRBD2 matching over 8 bases. The CDR3 totals 14 residues. Germline assignment: CDR1 ENHRY and CDR2 SYGVKD. The ends lost 2 bases at V and 5 bases at J; junction bases unmatched: 5. CDR3 sequence reads: CAISEREGRDEQYF. The CDR3 coding sequence is TGTGCCATCAGTGAGCGGGAGGGCCGCGACGAGCAGTACTTC.

This chain uses TRBV7-6 with TRBJ2-7, with 14 bases lining up with TRBD2. Germline loops: CDR1 SGHVS, CDR2 FNYEAQ. This CDR3 has 17 residues. J gave up 6 bases and V 0 bases, and 7 bases lay outside the gene matches. CDR3 sequence: CASSLAPGLAGAGEQYF. CDR3 DNA: TGTGCCAGCAGCTTAGCCCCGGGACTAGCGGGAGCGGGCGAGCAGTACTTC. The entire variable domain, with the rest obtained from reference TRBV7-6 and TRBJ2-7, is as follows: GAGVSQSPRYKVTKRGQDVALRCDPISGHVSLYWYRQALGQGPEFLTYFNYEAQQDKSGLPNDRFSAERPEGSISTLTIQRTEQRDSAMYRCASSLAPGLAGAGEQYFGPGTRLTVT.

The V call is TRBV29-1, the J call TRBJ2-3; D is uncertain. CDR1 and CDR2 (germline): SQVTM, ANQGSEA. Trimming cost V 7 bases and J 0 bases, with 20 bases left between them. The CDR3 has 16 residues. This CDR3 reads CSAHPWLPDSTDTQYF. CDR3 coding DNA: TGCAGCGCCCATCCCTGGCTGCCTGATAGCACAGATACGCAGTATTTT.

As concerns this clone: This same CDR3 is encoded by further DNA sequences in the sample. The V and J genes are TRBV6-5 and TRBJ2-3; the D is unclear. V dropped 5 bases and J dropped 3 bases, with 9 bases sitting between them. Per germline, CDR1 MNHEY and CDR2 SVGAGI. The CDR3 is 13 amino acids. The CDR3 region is CASSSLGTDTQYF. CDR3 DNA sequence: TGTGCCAGCAGTAGCCTGGGTACAGATACGCAGTATTTT.